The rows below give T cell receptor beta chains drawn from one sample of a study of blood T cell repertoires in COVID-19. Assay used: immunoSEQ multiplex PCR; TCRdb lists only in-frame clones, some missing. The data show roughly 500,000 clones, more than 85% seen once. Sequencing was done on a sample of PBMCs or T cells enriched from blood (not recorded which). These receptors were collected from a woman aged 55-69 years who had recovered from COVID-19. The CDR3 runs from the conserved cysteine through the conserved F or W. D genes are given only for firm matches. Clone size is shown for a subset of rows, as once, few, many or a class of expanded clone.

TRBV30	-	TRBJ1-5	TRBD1	TGTGCCTGGGACAGGGGTGGGAATCAGCCCCAGCATTTT	CAWDRGGNQPQHF
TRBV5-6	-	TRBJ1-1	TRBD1	TGTGCCAGCAGCCCTTACCAGACAGGGGACTACACTGAAGCTTTCTTT	CASSPYQTGDYTEAFF
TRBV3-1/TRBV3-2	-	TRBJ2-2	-	TGTGCCAGCAGCCTACGGGACTTACAAGGTGCCGGGGAGCTGTTTTTT	CASSLRDLQGAGELFF
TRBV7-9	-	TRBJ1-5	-	TGTGCCAGCAGCTTCGGATTTGGGGGGGTTCAGCCCCAGCATTTT	CASSFGFGGVQPQHF
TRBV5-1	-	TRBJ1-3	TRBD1	TGCGCCAGCAGTGAGACAGGGACTGGAAACACCATATATTTT	CASSETGTGNTIYF
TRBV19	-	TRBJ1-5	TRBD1	TGTGCCAGTGCGGACAGGGAATATCAGCCCCAGCATTTT	CASADREYQPQHF
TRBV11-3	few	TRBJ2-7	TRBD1	TGTGCCAGCAGCTTAGGCGGGACAGGGTCCGAGCAGTACTTC	CASSLGGTGSEQYF
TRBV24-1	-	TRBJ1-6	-	TGTGCCACCAGTGATGGGCCCATGATCAGGTCCTATAATTCACCCCTCCACTTT	CATSDGPMIRSYNSPLHF
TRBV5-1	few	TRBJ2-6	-	TGCGCCAGCAGCTTGGCCGCGGGGCCTGGGGCCAACGTCCTGACTTTC	CASSLAAGPGANVLTF
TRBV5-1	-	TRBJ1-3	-	TGCGCCAGCAGCTTGGATGGTAGCTCTGGAAACACCATATATTTT	CASSLDGSSGNTIYF
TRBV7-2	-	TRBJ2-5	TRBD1	TGTGCCAGCAGCTTAGCCTGGGACAGGGACTATCCGACCCAGTACTTC	CASSLAWDRDYPTQYF
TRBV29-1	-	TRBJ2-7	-	TGCAGCGTTGACAGTGCAGCGACGGGCGAGCAGTACTTC	CSVDSAATGEQYF
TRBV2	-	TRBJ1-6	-	TGTGCCAGCAGTGACAACTCCTATAATTCACCCCTCCACTTT	CASSDNSYNSPLHF
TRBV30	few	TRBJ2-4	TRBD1	TGTGCCTGGAGTGCTCGGGACAGGGGGGCCAAAAACATTCAGTACTTC	CAWSARDRGAKNIQYF
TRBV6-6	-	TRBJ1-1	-	TGTGCCAGCAGTCGAGACAAGAACACTGAAGCTTTCTTT	CASSRDKNTEAFF
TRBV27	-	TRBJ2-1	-	TGTGCCAGCAGGAAAGGGGTTCTATCCTACAATGAGCAGTTCTTC	CASRKGVLSYNEQFF
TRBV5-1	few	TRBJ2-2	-	TGCGCCAGCAGCCGGGGGTCCCGAGACACCGGGGAGCTGTTTTTT	CASSRGSRDTGELFF
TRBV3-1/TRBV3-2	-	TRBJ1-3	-	TGTGCCAGCAGCCCATCGGACATTGGAAACACCATATATTTT	CASSPSDIGNTIYF
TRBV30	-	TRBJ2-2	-	TGTGCCTGGTCAACGACAGGCTCCGGGGAGCTGTTTTTT	CAWSTTGSGELFF
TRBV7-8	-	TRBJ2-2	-	TGTGCCAGCAGCTTTGGTGGCAGCGCGAACACCGGGGAGCTGTTTTTT	CASSFGGSANTGELFF
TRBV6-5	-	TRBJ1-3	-	TGTGCCAGCTCCACGTCCTACTCTGGAAACACCATATATTTT	CASSTSYSGNTIYF
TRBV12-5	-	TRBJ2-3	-	TGTGCTAGTGGTTTGGTACTAGGTCAGGGGTTGGGGCCCACAGATACGCAGTATTTT	CASGLVLGQGLGPTDTQYF
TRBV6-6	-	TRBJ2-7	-	TGTGCCAGCAGTTACGGCGGGACAGTTGAGCAGTACTTC	CASSYGGTVEQYF
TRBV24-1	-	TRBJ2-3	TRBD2	TGTGCCACCAGTGGGGCTAGCGGACTATACACAGATACGCAGTATTTT	CATSGASGLYTDTQYF
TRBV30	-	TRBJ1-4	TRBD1	TGTGCCTGGAGTTACGGACAGGGCTTTCGTGAAAAACTGTTTTTT	CAWSYGQGFREKLFF
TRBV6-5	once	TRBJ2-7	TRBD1	TGTGCCAGCAGGAGACAGGGGGCAGCCTACGAGCAGTACTTC	CASRRQGAAYEQYF
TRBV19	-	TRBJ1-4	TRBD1	TGTGCCAGTAGACCAACAGGGGCGGTTGAAAAACTGTTTTTT	CASRPTGAVEKLFF
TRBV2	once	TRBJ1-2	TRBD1	TGTGCCAGCAGCGAGGGGACAGCTAGAGTTGGTGGCTACACCTTC	CASSEGTARVGGYTF
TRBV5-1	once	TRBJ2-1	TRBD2	TGCGCCAGCAGCTCCGGACTAGTGGTTAATGAGCAGTTCTTC	CASSSGLVVNEQFF
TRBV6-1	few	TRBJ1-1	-	TGTGCCAGCAGTGAGACTGGGTTTGAAGCTTTCTTT	CASSETGFEAFF
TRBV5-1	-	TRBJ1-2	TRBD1	TGCGCCAGCAGCTCACAGGGGGCAGGCTACACCTTC	CASSSQGAGYTF
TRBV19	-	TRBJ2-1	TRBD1	TGTGCCAGTCGTCCCGGACAGGGGGGGAATGAGCAGTTCTTC	CASRPGQGGNEQFF
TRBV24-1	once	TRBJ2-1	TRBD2	TGTGCCACCAGTGATTTAGGAGCGGGGGGCTACAATGAGCAGTTCTTC	CATSDLGAGGYNEQFF
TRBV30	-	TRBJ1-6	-	TGTGCCTGGAGTGTATTCGGACAGTATAATTCACCCCTCCACTTT	CAWSVFGQYNSPLHF
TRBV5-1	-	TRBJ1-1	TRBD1	TGCGCCAGCAGCTGGACAGGGAGGAACACTGAAGCTTTCTTT	CASSWTGRNTEAFF
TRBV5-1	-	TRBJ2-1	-	TGCGCCAGCGAGCCGGGGGTGGATTACAATGAGCAGTTCTTC	CASEPGVDYNEQFF
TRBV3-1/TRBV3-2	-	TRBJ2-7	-	TGTGCCAGCAGCCAAGGCACAGTCTCCTACGAGCAGTACTTC	CASSQGTVSYEQYF
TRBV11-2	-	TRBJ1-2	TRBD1	TGTGCCAGCAGCCAAGGGGGCCAGGGATACTATGGCTACACCTTC	CASSQGGQGYYGYTF
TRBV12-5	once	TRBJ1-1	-	TGTGCTAGTGGTTTCGACAGCCAGAACACTGAAGCTTTCTTT	CASGFDSQNTEAFF
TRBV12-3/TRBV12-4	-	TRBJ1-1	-	TGTGCCAGCAGCCTACAGGCGAACACTGAAGCTTTCTTT	CASSLQANTEAFF
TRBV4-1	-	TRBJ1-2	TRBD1	TGCGCCAGCAGCCAAGTAGGGGCCGGACAGGGTGACTATGGCTACACCTTC	CASSQVGAGQGDYGYTF
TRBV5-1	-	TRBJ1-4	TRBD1	TGCGCCAGCAGCATCGACAGGGGAAGTGAAAAACTGTTTTTT	CASSIDRGSEKLFF
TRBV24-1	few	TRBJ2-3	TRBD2	TGTGCCACCAGGGCCGGGCCGGCGGGGGGGTTCTCTGATACGCAGTATTTT	CATRAGPAGGFSDTQYF
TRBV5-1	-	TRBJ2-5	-	TGCGCCAGCAGCGTCAGGGCGTACCAAGAGACCCAGTACTTC	CASSVRAYQETQYF
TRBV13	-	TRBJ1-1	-	TGTGCCAGCAGCTTAGGCCAGTCCACCATGAACACTGAAGCTTTCTTT	CASSLGQSTMNTEAFF
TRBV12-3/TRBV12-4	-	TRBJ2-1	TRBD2	TGTGCCAGCATCAAGCGGGGATACAATGAGCAGTTCTTC	CASIKRGYNEQFF